This TCR beta chain appears in the sequencing data of a study of shared clonotypes between healthy human individuals. Using immunoSEQ multiplex PCR, the repertoire was profiled, and TCRdb retains in-frame clones only, with some absent. The repertoire holds about 2.4 million clones, with roughly 92% as singletons. Germline CDR1 MNHNY, CDR2 SVGAGI (reference sequence). The CDR3 consists of 15 residues. The clonotype was recovered from a man between 18 and 35 years old in good health. V is TRBV6-6 and J is TRBJ2-3, with TRBD2 identical over 7 bases. Sequenced: naive CD4+ T cells sorted from blood. Subset denoted: CD45RA+ positively selected. The CDR3 DNA follows: TGTGCAATAGCCCCCAGACTAGCTATCACAGATACGCAGTATTTT. Amino acid sequence: CAIAPRLAITDTQYF.